The 19 T cell receptor beta chains below were found in one sample sequenced in a study of CD8 T cells in acute hepatitis C reinfection. The time point: naive CD8 control sorted from an acute-time-point sample. Assay: immunoSEQ multiplex PCR; the TCRdb copy retains only in-frame clones and omits some. Here the sample spans more than 35,000 clones, around 87% being singletons. The sample consisted of naive CD8+ T cells from PBMCs. The receptors shown here come from a man aged 25 to 45 with chronic hepatitis C.

This chain uses TRBV11-2 with TRBJ2-5; 9 nucleotides agree with TRBD2. CDR1 is SGHAT, CDR2 FQNNGV, per germline. The CDR3 is 16 amino acids. V gave up 3 bases and J gave up 5 bases; unmatched junction bases: 10. The CDR3 DNA reads as TGTGCCAGCAGCTTTTATAGCGGGAGTAAGGGGGAGACCCAGTACTTC. Translation: CASSFYSGSKGETQYF.

The chain is built from TRBV4-2 and TRBJ2-1; 12 nucleotides agree with TRBD2. The CDR3 covers 15 residues. With 2 bases clipped from V and 6 bases from J, the junction kept 2 bases outside the gene matches. Germline V gene lookup returns CDR1 LGHNA and CDR2 YNFKEQ. The CDR3 region is CASSQLAGGPNEQFF. CDR3 nucleotide sequence: TGTGCCAGCAGCCAACTAGCGGGGGGGCCCAATGAGCAGTTCTTC.

The V gene is TRBV9, the J gene TRBJ1-1; TRBD1 matches at 8 bases. V lost 3 bases to trimming and J lost 8 bases; unmatched junction nucleotides: 3. The germline gives CDR1 SGDLS, CDR2 YYNGEE. CDR3 length: 12 amino acids. CDR3 amino acids: CASSETGAEAFF. The CDR3 nucleotides are TGTGCCAGCAGCGAGACAGGGGCAGAAGCTTTCTTT.

This clone was observed a single time. This rearrangement joins TRBV19 to TRBJ2-5; no clear D. CDR3 length: 11 residues. The germline V gene has CDR1 LNHDA and CDR2 SQIVND (reference sequence). V was shortened by 3 bases and J by 7 bases, with 6 bases between the two germline ends. CDR3 protein: CASSIGGTQYF. CDR3 sequence (DNA): TGTGCCAGTAGTATCGGCGGGACCCAGTACTTC. The complete variable domain, with remaining parts taken from reference TRBV19 and TRBJ2-5, reads DGGITQSPKYLFRKEGQNVTLSCEQNLNHDAMYWYRQDPGQGLRLIYYSQIVNDFQKGDIAEGYSVSREKKESFPLTVTSAQKNPTAFYLCASSIGGTQYFGPGTRLLVL.

This chain uses TRBV27 with TRBJ2-5; perhaps TRBD1 as D (5 bases). CDR1 MNHEY and CDR2 SMNVEV come from the germline V gene (reference sequence). The V end lost 4 bases, the J end lost 2 bases, and 11 bases lay between the germline ends. CDR3 length: 14 residues. DNA of the CDR3: TGTGCCAGCAGTTCCCCGACAGTTCAAGAGACCCAGTACTTC. Translation: CASSSPTVQETQYF.

This sequence joins TRBV30 and TRBJ2-7; D is perhaps TRBD1 (6 bases). Trimming stripped 0 bases from V and 4 bases from J, with 10 bases between. Germline lookup yields CDR1 GTSNPN and CDR2 SVGIG (reference sequence). There are 13 residues in the CDR3. This chain's CDR3 is CAWSVRGRYEQYF. The CDR3 bases are TGTGCCTGGAGTGTTAGGGGGAGATACGAGCAGTACTTC.

This clone was seen a few times. The CDR3 is CASSLGANYGYTF. In nucleotides, the CDR3 is TGTGCCAGCAGCTTGGGAGCTAACTATGGCTACACCTTC. V usage is TRBV7-6 and J usage is TRBJ1-2; D unresolved. V was shortened by 3 bases and J by 0 bases, with 5 bases between the two germline ends. Germline V lookup: CDR1 SGHVS, CDR2 FNYEAQ. The CDR3 length is 13 residues.

The J gene is TRBJ2-7, the V gene TRBV18; 8 bases are shared with TRBD2. CDR1 KGHSH and CDR2 LQKENI come from the germline V gene. V shed 6 bases, J shed 3 bases, and the junction held 7 bases outside the gene matches. The CDR3 extends over 14 amino acids. The CDR3 loop is CASSPVSGVYEQYF. The CDR3 nucleotides are TGTGCCAGCTCGCCGGTTAGCGGGGTCTACGAGCAGTACTTC.

The genes are TRBV11-2 and TRBJ2-1, with 8 positions matching TRBD2. The length of the CDR3 is 15 residues. V shed 2 bases, J shed 8 bases, and the junction held 8 bases outside the gene matches. Looked up from germline, CDR1 is SGHAT and CDR2 is FQNNGV. CDR3 DNA sequence: TGTGCCAGCAGCTTATATCGGGGGGGCGTCCATGAGCAGTTCTTC. Translating gives CASSLYRGGVHEQFF.

The V gene is TRBV28, the J gene TRBJ2-7, with 10 positions matching TRBD1. The ends lost 2 bases at V and 3 bases at J; junction bases unmatched: 4. The CDR3 runs to 15 residues. Germline values: CDR1 MDHEN, CDR2 SYDVKM. The DNA of the CDR3 is TGTGCCAGCAGTTTAGTGGACAGGGGGTACTACGAGCAGTACTTC. Amino acids: CASSLVDRGYYEQYF.

This chain links TRBV14 with TRBJ2-6; D is uncertain. The ends were cut back, 0 bases at V and 4 bases at J, with 1 base in the middle. The length of the CDR3 is 13 residues. Germline-derived CDR1 and CDR2 are SGHDN and FVKESK. The CDR3 sequence is CASSQEGANVLTF. CDR3 bases: TGTGCCAGCAGCCAAGAGGGGGCCAACGTCCTGACTTTC. Filled out from reference TRBV14 and TRBJ2-6, the complete variable domain reads EAGVTQFPSHSVIEKGQTVTLRCDPISGHDNLYWYRRVMGKEIKFLLHFVKESKQDESGMPNNRFLAERTGGTYSTLKVQPAELEDSGVYFCASSQEGANVLTFGAGSRLTVL.

The chain combines TRBV2 with TRBJ2-2, with 8 bases aligning to TRBD2. With 6 bases clipped from V and 0 bases from J, the junction kept 6 bases outside the gene matches. CDR3 length equals 16 residues. Germline V CDR1 and CDR2: SNHLY, FYNNEI. The CDR3 protein is CASRGSGGSNTGELFF. In DNA form, the CDR3 reads TGTGCCAGCAGGGGGAGCGGGGGATCGAACACCGGGGAGCTGTTTTTT.

The CDR3 loop is CASSIGGGAWGEQFF. In nucleotides, the CDR3 is TGTGCCAGTAGTATTGGCGGGGGGGCCTGGGGTGAGCAGTTCTTC. V is TRBV19 and J is TRBJ2-1; TRBD2 aligns across 9 bases. With V trimmed by 3 bases and J by 9 bases, 9 bases remained unmatched. Germline V CDR1 and CDR2: LNHDA, SQIVND (reference sequence). The CDR3 totals 15 residues.

The chain employs TRBV4-1 and TRBJ1-6, with TRBD1 as a possible D gene (6 bases). Germline-derived CDR1 and CDR2 are MGHRA and YSYEKL. The germline V and J ends were trimmed by 3 bases and 7 bases, with 13 bases remaining between them. CDR3 size: 15 residues. For the CDR3, the DNA is TGCGCCAGCAGCCAGGACCAGGGGCACAATTCACCCCTCCACTTT. It specifies CASSQDQGHNSPLHF.

This chain links TRBV11-3 with TRBJ2-1; no clear D gene. The length of the CDR3 is 17 residues. Trimming removed 0 bases from V and 5 bases from J, with 17 bases in between. The V gene's germline CDR1 is SGHNT and CDR2 YENEEA. CDR3 residues: CASSLDWSSSPNNEQFF. In DNA, the CDR3 is TGTGCCAGCAGCTTAGATTGGTCCTCCTCGCCGAACAATGAGCAGTTCTTC.

V and J are TRBV19 and TRBJ2-7; tentatively, D is TRBD1 (5 bases). This CDR3 has 16 residues. The V end lost 4 bases, the J end lost 0 bases, and 16 bases lay between the germline ends. Germline V CDR1 and CDR2: LNHDA, SQIVND (reference sequence). The CDR3 here is CASSSAGQGSSYEQYF. In DNA form, the CDR3 reads TGTGCCAGTAGTAGTGCCGGGCAGGGAAGCTCCTACGAGCAGTACTTC.

This chain links TRBV4-1 with TRBJ2-7; a weak D match, TRBD2 (6 bases). Germline CDR1 reads MGHRA; CDR2 reads YSYEKL. This CDR3 region has 16 residues. V was shortened by 3 bases and J by 0 bases, with 15 bases between the two germline ends. In DNA, the CDR3 is TGCGCCAGCAGCCACCCCGGGACTCCTTTCTCCTACGAGCAGTACTTC. Amino acids: CASSHPGTPFSYEQYF.

V usage is TRBV27 and J usage is TRBJ2-7; 7 bases align to TRBD1. CDR3 length: 14 residues. The germline CDR1 and CDR2 sequences are MNHEY and SMNVEV (reference sequence). V lost 6 bases to trimming and J lost 4 bases; unmatched junction nucleotides: 9. CDR3 in DNA: TGTGCCAGCAGCTCCAGACAGGGTCCTTACGAGCAGTACTTC. Amino acid sequence: CASSSRQGPYEQYF.

The chain couples TRBV15 to TRBJ2-7; TRBD2 matches at 8 bases. Germline CDR1 LNHNV, CDR2 YYDKDF (reference sequence). This CDR3 region has 17 residues. J lost 1 base, V lost 5 bases, and 13 bases had no gene match. The CDR3 DNA is TGTGCCACCAGCGGACCTTGCGGGGCGGGGGGATCCTACGAGCAGTACTTC. Its protein is CATSGPCGAGGSYEQYF. The full variable domain, in which reference TRBV15 and TRBJ2-7 provide the parts outside the CDR3, is DAMVIQNPRYQVTQFGKPVTLSCSQTLNHNVMYWYQQKSSQAPKLLFHYYDKDFNNEADTPDNFQSRRPNTSFCFLDIRSPGLGDTAMYLCATSGPCGAGGSYEQYFGPGTRLTVT.